Listed here are 19 T cell receptor beta chains from one sample, sequenced in a study of metastatic and nonmetastatic thyroid tumors. TCRdb re-called clones via MiXCR from the PCR reads. Here the sample spans 42,000 or so clones, over 15% being singletons. Patients underwent thyroid surgery, and none had received any treatment before it. What was sequenced was tumor tissue. All receptors derive from a female donor with papillary thyroid cancer or a benign thyroid nodule (not recorded which). Some clones in this sample may be carry-over from other donors' samples.

This clone was detected many times. The V call is TRBV10-3, the J call TRBJ1-2, with D possibly TRBD1 on 5 matching bases. The germline gives CDR1 ENHRY, CDR2 SYGVKD. V dropped 6 bases and J dropped 6 bases, with 23 bases sitting between them. The CDR3 has 16 amino acids. The CDR3 DNA reads TGTGCCATCAGCGACATTTCGGTGGGGGTGGGCCATGGCTACACCTTC. Amino acids: CAISDISVGVGHGYTF.

Ten or more counts support this clone. The CDR3 region is CAWSQDRGGGQPQHF. As DNA, the CDR3 is TGTGCCTGGAGCCAAGACAGGGGTGGAGGTCAGCCCCAGCATTTT. This chain links TRBV30 with TRBJ1-5, with 8 bases matching TRBD1. The V gene end was trimmed by 3 bases and the J gene end by 6 bases; junction bases not matched to a gene: 10. This CDR3 spans 15 amino acids. Germline V lookup: CDR1 GTSNPN, CDR2 SVGIG (reference sequence).

As to this clone: Since the CDR3 does not end with the conserved phenylalanine or tryptophan, this likely comes from a read error. The limits of the CDR3 on the DNA are not certain, so only TCRdb's listed CDR3 is given. The rearrangement uses TRBV7-8 and TRBJ2-1; the D call in the table, TRBD2, was not verified against the DNA. Per the germline V gene, CDR1 is SGHVS and CDR2 is FQNEAQ. The CDR3 has 11 amino acids, counting both end residues. The CDR3 region is CASSFGGAEFL.

This clone was counted a few times. A read error may be the cause here, since a much bigger clone is one base away. The CDR3 bases are TGTGCCAGCAGCTTAGCGGCCGGCAGGTTTGCTGGAAACACCATATATTTT. Translating it yields CASSLAAGRFAGNTIYF. J is TRBJ1-3 and V is TRBV13; no clear D. Deletions cut 1 base from V and 2 bases from J, with 15 bases between. CDR1 is PRHDT, CDR2 FYEKMQ, per germline (reference sequence). This CDR3 comprises 17 residues.

This clone has ten or more counts. This chain uses TRBV4-2 with TRBJ2-1; D ambiguous. CDR1 is LGHNA, CDR2 YNFKEQ, per germline. The V end was cut by 4 bases, the J end by 4 bases, with 14 bases between. This CDR3 is built from 15 residues. This chain's CDR3 is CASSLSATSYNEQFF. CDR3 coding DNA: TGTGCCAGCAGCCTCTCGGCTACGAGTTACAATGAGCAGTTCTTC.

This clone was detected ten times or more. The chain employs TRBV20-1 and TRBJ2-7, with 7 nucleotides matching TRBD2. CDR1 is DFQATT and CDR2 is SNEGSKA in the germline V gene (reference sequence). The CDR3 has 12 amino acids. Trimming cost V 4 bases and J 1 base; bases outside gene matches: 1. CDR3: CSATGGSYEQYF. Here the CDR3 DNA reads TGCAGTGCTACGGGGGGTTCCTACGAGCAGTACTTC.

This clone was detected ten times or more. V is TRBV24-1 and J is TRBJ2-1; 7 nucleotides line up with TRBD1. CDR3 size: 14 residues. CDR1 and CDR2 from the germline V gene are KGHDR and SFDVKD. V dropped 0 bases and J dropped 8; count of bases not matched to a gene: 3. The CDR3 DNA reads TGTGCCACCAGTGATTTGAGGGGGCGCGATGAGCAGTTCTTC. Encoded protein: CATSDLRGRDEQFF.

Concerning this clone: A much larger clone lies one base from this, so it may be a read error. Different DNA sequences within this sample yield the same CDR3. The gene calls are TRBV10-3 and TRBJ2-3; the D call may be TRBD1 or TRBD2 (6 bases each). The CDR3 totals 15 residues. The V gene lost 6 bases and the J gene lost 6 bases, with 19 bases spanning the gap. CDR1 and CDR2 from the germline V gene are ENHRY and SYGVKD. CDR3 sequence: CAISATTRGRDTQYF. DNA for the CDR3: TGTGCCATCAGCGCAACAACTCGGGGGCGTGATACGCAGTATTTT.

The chain carries TRBV5-1 and TRBJ1-1, with D tentatively TRBD1 (5 bases). The ends were cut back, 4 bases at V and 4 bases at J, with 14 bases in the middle. Germline V gene lookup returns CDR1 SGHRS and CDR2 YFSETQ. The CDR3 has 14 residues. CDR3 amino acids: CASSPQGVVTEAFF. Written as DNA, the CDR3 is TGCGCCAGCAGCCCGCAGGGTGTGGTCACTGAAGCTTTCTTT.

J is TRBJ2-7 and V is TRBV27, with 12 bases lining up with TRBD2. The CDR3 runs 14 residues. The germline gives CDR1 MNHEY, CDR2 SMNVEV (reference sequence). V lost 5 bases, J lost 2 bases, and 1 base stayed unmatched. The CDR3 is CASSASGRAYEQYF. The CDR3 coding sequence is TGTGCCAGCAGTGCTAGCGGGAGGGCCTACGAGCAGTACTTC.

This sequence joins TRBV5-1 and TRBJ2-7; D may be TRBD1 or TRBD2 (7 bases each). CDR1 is SGHRS and CDR2 is YFSETQ in the germline V gene. The CDR3 totals 16 residues. V was pared by 0 bases and J by 3 bases, with 16 bases between. The DNA of the CDR3 is TGCGCCAGCAGCTTGGAGGGGGGGACAGCAGGCTACGAGCAGTACTTC. It codes for CASSLEGGTAGYEQYF.

At least ten counts were recorded for this clone. The V and J genes are TRBV20-1 and TRBJ1-4, with D perhaps TRBD1 (6 bases). CDR1 and CDR2 from the germline V gene are DFQATT and SNEGSKA (reference sequence). This CDR3 is built from 16 residues. Trimming stripped 5 bases from V and 0 bases from J, with 16 bases between. CDR3 DNA: TGCAGTGCTTTGCCCCAGGGGTTTGCAACTAATGAAAAACTGTTTTTT. It specifies CSALPQGFATNEKLFF.

This clone showed up just a few times. The chain links TRBV25-1 to TRBJ2-7; D possibly matches TRBD1 or TRBD2 (7 bases each). The V gene's germline CDR1 is MGHDK and CDR2 SYGVNS. V shed 9 bases and J shed 3 bases, with 18 bases lying between them. The CDR3 is 14 residues long. The CDR3, as DNA: TGTGCCAGTCGCCAGGGGGGGGAGAACTACGAGCAGTACTTC. This codes for CASRQGGENYEQYF.

This clone occurred a few times. This chain connects TRBV6-5 to TRBJ2-2; the match to TRBD2 covers 9 bases. CDR1 MNHEY and CDR2 SVGAGI come from the germline V gene. V trimming: 1 base; J trimming: 2 bases; junction bases outside the gene matches: 8. The CDR3 totals 18 residues. This chain's CDR3 is CASSYYEVAGVNTGELFF. For the CDR3, the DNA is TGTGCCAGCAGTTACTATGAAGTAGCGGGAGTAAACACCGGGGAGCTGTTTTTT.

There are many counts of this clone. The CDR3 DNA reads TGTGCCAGCAGTTACAGGGCCAATCAGCCCCAGCATTTT. This sequence encodes CASSYRANQPQHF. This chain uses TRBV7-2 with TRBJ1-5; the D gene is possibly TRBD1 (6 bases). Trimming took off 6 bases at V and 3 bases at J, with 9 bases between the two ends. The germline CDR1 and CDR2 sequences are SGHTA and FQGNSA. The CDR3 is 13 residues long.

This chain joins TRBV11-2 and TRBJ1-5; 8 nucleotides match TRBD1. This CDR3 has 19 amino acids. CDR1 SGHAT and CDR2 FQNNGV come from the germline V gene. J gave up 3 bases and V 2 bases, and 15 bases lay outside the gene matches. The CDR3 region is CASSLLEDRGIRLNQPQHF. The CDR3 coding sequence is TGTGCCAGCAGCTTACTCGAAGACAGGGGCATTAGGCTCAATCAGCCCCAGCATTTT.

This clone appeared many times. This chain uses TRBV5-6 with TRBJ2-7; the match to TRBD1 covers 7 bases. Germline V gives CDR1 SGHDT, CDR2 YYEEEE. V dropped 3 bases and J dropped 7; count of bases not matched to a gene: 7. This CDR3 is 13 amino acids long. The CDR3 nucleotides read TGTGCCAGCAGCTCGACAGGGATGGGTGAGCAGTACTTC. This sequence encodes CASSSTGMGEQYF.

This clone has a count of ten or more. This chain links TRBV19 with TRBJ1-1, with D maybe TRBD1 (5 bases). The CDR3 consists of 15 residues. Germline V CDR1 and CDR2: LNHDA, SQIVND (reference sequence). V was trimmed by 5 bases and J by 3 bases, leaving 16 bases between them. DNA of the CDR3: TGTGCCAGTAGTTTCGGGACGGTGTCGGACACTGAAGCTTTCTTT. This encodes CASSFGTVSDTEAFF.

V usage is TRBV6-1 and J usage is TRBJ2-7, with no clear D. The CDR3 consists of 17 residues. Germline CDR1 is MNHNS and CDR2 is SASEGT. V was clipped by 6 bases and J by 0 bases, with 21 bases between them. This CDR3 is CASSRYADATSSYEQYF. Written as DNA, the CDR3 is TGTGCCAGCAGCCGATATGCGGACGCTACGAGCTCCTACGAGCAGTACTTC.